The clone carrying this T cell receptor (beta chain) has only a few counts. This CDR3 has 16 residues. Germline V gives CDR1 LNHDA, CDR2 SQIVND (reference sequence). V gave up 3 bases and J gave up 2 bases, with 17 bases separating them. The data derive from a study of blood T cell repertoires in COVID-19. TCRdb keeps only in-frame clones here, not all; method: immunoSEQ multiplex PCR. The table includes some 360,000 clones, around nine tenths detected once. The chain has TRBV19 and TRBJ2-7, with D perhaps matching TRBD1 (6 bases). This clonotype originated in a woman aged 55-69 years with COVID-19, enrolled during active disease. Sequenced material: peripheral blood. The CDR3 is CASSIGLPGAAYEQYF. CDR3 in DNA: TGTGCCAGTAGTATTGGTTTGCCAGGGGCGGCCTACGAGCAGTACTTC.